This section outlines one T cell receptor beta chain sequence together with its context. The antigen is unknown. The record originates from a study of cytomegalovirus exposure and HLA in healthy donors. Overall study context: As an earlier analysis found, 180 million or so T cells yielded about 120 million unique TCR beta sequences. Findings and caveats of the study: As a later analysis revealed, the rate of TCR association differed by HLA locus, with DRB1 most and HLA-C fewest.

Germline-derived CDR1 and CDR2 are LGHNA and YNFKEQ. Trimming took off 1 base at V and 1 base at J, with 7 bases between the two ends. The CDR3 sequence is 15 residues long. 13 Jbeta primers and 60 Vbeta primers were used for the PCR. Authors' methods: Unique TCR beta chains totaled some 80 million in a later count, with around 12 million of them shared. TCRdb's copy holds only in-frame clones and misses some; the assay was immunoSEQ multiplex PCR. The DNA gave D and trimming, while V, J and clone size come from that table. The data contain 200,000 to 250,000 clones, 65% to 80% of them singletons. V usage is TRBV4-2 and J usage is TRBJ2-2; maybe TRBD2 (5 bases). This receptor was identified in a girl aged 2 to 9 in good health and CMV-seronegative. Sequencing was carried out using PBMCs. CDR3 bases: TGTGCCAGCAGCCAAGGGACTTTGAACACCGGGGAGCTGTTTTTT. It translates to CASSQGTLNTGELFF.